This paragraph covers one T cell receptor (beta chain) sequence. This specimen includes other DNA sequences encoding the same CDR3. Naive CD8 cells were CD45RO-negative, positively selected for CCR7, excluding terminally differentiated effector memory CD45RA+ cells. With V trimmed by 2 bases and J by 8 bases, 3 bases remained unmatched. The CDR3 sequence is 14 residues long. Germline-derived CDR1 and CDR2 are SGDLS and YYNGEE. Sequencing used immunoSEQ multiplex PCR; TCRdb keeps in-frame clones, though not all of them. In the table there are some 2,000,000 clones, roughly 95% of which are singletons. This sample is drawn from a study of shared clonotypes between healthy human individuals.

This sequence was found in a man aged 18 to 35 in good health. The sequencing input was naive CD8+ T cells sorted from blood. This sequence joins TRBV9 and TRBJ1-6, with 8 positions matching TRBD1. Here the CDR3 reads CASSVGQGDSPLHF. CDR3 bases: TGTGCCAGCAGCGTCGGACAGGGAGATTCACCCCTCCACTTT.